The clone carrying this TCR beta chain occurred a few times. Antigen specificity is unknown. This entry comes from a study of identical twins. Points from the study as a whole: Insertions ran lower in abundant cord blood beta clonotypes, though not in memory repertoires.

CDR1 SGDLS and CDR2 YYNGEE come from the germline V gene. V shed 0 bases and J shed 4 bases, with 11 bases lying between them. There are 14 residues in the CDR3. TCRdb re-called the 5' RACE reads through MiXCR, storing one row per CDR3 protein. The table has hundreds of thousands of distinct CDR3 sequences, 15% to 20% seen once; the top ten hold around 13%. These data also formed part of another study, on T cells expressing NK-cell markers. This second study says: In sorted CD3+CD56+NKG2C+, CD3+CD56+NKG2C- and CD3+CD56-NKG2C+ T cells, TCR beta repertoires were obtained.

The gene calls are TRBV9 and TRBJ2-7; no clear D gene. Material for sequencing was PBMCs. The sequence was collected from a woman aged 18-29 years in good health. CDR3 nucleotides: TGTGCCAGCAGCGTAGGAGTGGGTAGGTACGAGCAGTACTTC. This encodes CASSVGVGRYEQYF.